The 8 T cell receptor beta chains below come from one sample, sequenced in a study of T cell repertoires in cytomegalovirus infection. MiXCR was run by TCRdb on the reads, yielding one entry per CDR3 protein. The sample yields 750,000 to 900,000 distinct CDR3 sequences, roughly 28% seen once. The antigens for these receptors are not known. Material: cultured CD8+ T cells from PBMCs, obtained from culture after CMV antigen stimulation. The receptor set was obtained from a human donor in good health (CMV status not recorded). Some clones in this sample may be carry-over from other donors' samples.

This clonotype was picked up a small number of times. V and J are TRBV28 and TRBJ2-3; 8 bases are shared with TRBD1. This CDR3 region has 19 residues. V shed 7 bases, J shed 5 bases, and the junction held 23 bases outside the gene matches. The germline V gene encodes CDR1 MDHEN and CDR2 SYDVKM. The CDR3 DNA follows: TGTGCCAGCAACCATCTATTGACAGGGGAGGTTTTGTCCGGAGATACGCAGTATTTT. Protein: CASNHLLTGEVLSGDTQYF.

This clonotype was seen repeatedly, ten times or more. The V and J genes are TRBV6-5 and TRBJ2-5, with 12 bases identical to TRBD2. The V gene end was trimmed by 6 bases and the J gene end by 1 base; junction bases not matched to a gene: 3. There are 15 residues in the CDR3. The germline CDR1 and CDR2 sequences are MNHEY and SVGAGI. This CDR3 is CASSLLAGGQETQYF. CDR3 bases: TGTGCCAGCAGCCTACTAGCGGGGGGCCAAGAGACCCAGTACTTC.

This clonotype appeared many times. This chain connects TRBV12-3 or TRBV12-4 to TRBJ1-2; D ambiguous. V lost 1 base, J lost 6 bases, and 9 bases lay in between. The CDR3 has 13 residues. CDR3 loop: CASSLGAGDGYTF. The CDR3 DNA reads TGTGCCAGCAGTTTAGGGGCCGGGGATGGCTACACCTTC.

This clonotype has just a few counts. The chain is built from TRBV10-3 and TRBJ1-2; TRBD1 agrees at 7 bases. With 6 bases clipped from V and 1 base from J, the junction kept 5 bases outside the gene matches. The CDR3 consists of 14 residues. Germline loops: CDR1 ENHRY, CDR2 SYGVKD. The CDR3 DNA follows: TGTGCCATCAGGCAGACAGGGATTAACTATGGCTACACCTTC. Residues: CAIRQTGINYGYTF.

Only a few counts were recorded for this clonotype. V usage is TRBV6-1 and J usage is TRBJ2-7, with 9 bases identical to TRBD1. The CDR3 has 15 amino acids. The ends lost 5 bases at V and 3 bases at J; junction bases unmatched: 8. Per germline, CDR1 MNHNS and CDR2 SASEGT. The CDR3, as DNA: TGTGCCAGCAGTTCATGGACAGGGGTCGACTACGAGCAGTACTTC. It codes for CASSSWTGVDYEQYF.

The V call is TRBV18, the J call TRBJ1-5, with 7 nucleotides matching TRBD1. The junction had 14 bases not matched to a gene; V was cut back by 4 bases and J by 5 bases. This CDR3 comprises 17 residues. From germline, CDR1 is KGHSH and CDR2 LQKENI. The CDR3 loop reads CASSQSLDRFGDQPQHF. In DNA, the CDR3 is TGTGCCAGCTCACAATCTCTGGACAGGTTCGGGGATCAGCCCCAGCATTTT. The whole variable domain, remainder taken from reference TRBV18 and TRBJ1-5, is NAGVMQNPRHLVRRRGQEARLRCSPMKGHSHVYWYRQLPEEGLKFMVYLQKENIIDESGMPKERFSAEFPKEGPSILRIQQVVRGDSAAYFCASSQSLDRFGDQPQHFGDGTRLSIL.

V usage is TRBV5-4 and J usage is TRBJ2-5, with D tentatively TRBD2 (7 bases). Germline CDR1 reads SGHNT; CDR2 reads YYREEE (reference sequence). The CDR3 length is 15 residues. V was trimmed by 9 bases and J by 4 bases, leaving 22 bases between them. CDR3: CAIEPMGGPGETQYF. DNA for the CDR3: TGTGCCATCGAACCGATGGGGGGGCCCGGAGAGACCCAGTACTTC.

This chain uses TRBV14 with TRBJ2-1, with no clear D. This CDR3 has 15 residues. Germline values: CDR1 SGHDN, CDR2 FVKESK. Trimming cost V 2 bases and J 5 bases, with 13 bases left between them. CDR3 loop: CASSQNVGLNNEQFF. In DNA form, the CDR3 reads TGTGCCAGCAGCCAAAACGTCGGGCTCAACAATGAGCAGTTCTTC.